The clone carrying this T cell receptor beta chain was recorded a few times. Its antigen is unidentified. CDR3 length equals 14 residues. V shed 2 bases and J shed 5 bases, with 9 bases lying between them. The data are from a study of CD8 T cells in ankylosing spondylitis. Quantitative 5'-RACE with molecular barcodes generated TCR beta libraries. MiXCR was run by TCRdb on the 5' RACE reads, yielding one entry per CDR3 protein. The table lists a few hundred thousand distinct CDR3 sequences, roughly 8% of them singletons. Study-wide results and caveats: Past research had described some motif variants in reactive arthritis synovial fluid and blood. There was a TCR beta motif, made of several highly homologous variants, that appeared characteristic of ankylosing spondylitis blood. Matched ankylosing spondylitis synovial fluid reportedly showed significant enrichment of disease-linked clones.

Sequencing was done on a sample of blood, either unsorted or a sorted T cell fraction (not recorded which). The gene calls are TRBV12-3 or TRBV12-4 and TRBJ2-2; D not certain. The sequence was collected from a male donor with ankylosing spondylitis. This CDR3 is CASSLKSSTGELFF. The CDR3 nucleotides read TGTGCCAGCAGTTTAAAGTCGAGTACCGGGGAGCTGTTTTTT.